Listed here are 16 T cell receptor beta chains from one sample, sequenced in a study of response to subunit inactivated influenza vaccine. TCRdb fed the RT-PCR reads into MiXCR, producing one record per CDR3 protein. The sample includes 150,000 to 200,000 distinct CDR3 sequences, about 11% of them seen just once. Material: CD8+ T cells sorted from PBMCs, obtained about 23 months after vaccination. These receptors originate from a man aged 45 to 70 who received an inactivated influenza vaccine.

In this sample, this clonotype turned up a few times. The rearrangement links TRBV7-9 to TRBJ2-2; D possibly matches TRBD1 or TRBD2 (5 bases each). The V and J ends lost 9 bases and 2 bases respectively, with 16 bases between them. The CDR3 totals 15 residues. Per the germline V gene, CDR1 is SEHNR and CDR2 is FQNEAQ (reference sequence). CDR3 sequence: CASWRQGENTGELFF. CDR3 DNA sequence: TGTGCCAGTTGGCGGCAGGGAGAAAACACCGGGGAGCTGTTTTTT. Looking up the rest from reference TRBV7-9 and TRBJ2-2 gives the full variable domain: DTGVSQNPRHKITKRGQNVTFRCDPISEHNRLYWYRQTLGQGPEFLTYFQNEAQLEKSRLLSDRFSAERPKGSFSTLEIQRTEQGDSAMYLCASWRQGENTGELFFGEGSRLTVL.

There are many counts of this clonotype. This chain links TRBV27 with TRBJ1-1; maybe TRBD1 (5 bases). Trimming took off 1 base at V and 1 base at J, with 7 bases between the two ends. Germline CDR1 MNHEY, CDR2 SMNVEV (reference sequence). There are 14 residues in the CDR3. CDR3 amino acids: CASSLLGPNTEAFF. The CDR3 coding sequence is TGTGCCAGCAGTTTATTGGGACCGAACACTGAAGCTTTCTTT.

The V call is TRBV6-2 or TRBV6-3, the J call TRBJ2-7, with 8 bases lining up with TRBD1. CDR3 size: 15 residues. The ends lost 3 bases at V and 0 bases at J; junction bases unmatched: 4. The germline CDR1 and CDR2 sequences are MNHEY and SVGEGT. DNA for the CDR3: TGTGCCAGCAGTTATGCACAGGGGGTCTCCTACGAGCAGTACTTC. It codes for CASSYAQGVSYEQYF.

Only a few counts were recorded for this clonotype. The chain carries TRBV13 and TRBJ1-4; D is uncertain. CDR1 PRHDT and CDR2 FYEKMQ come from the germline V gene (reference sequence). This CDR3 has 16 residues. Trimming left V 0 bases short and J 4 bases short, with 12 bases between. CDR3 residues: CASSLGPAEYNEKLFF. CDR3 nucleotides: TGTGCCAGCAGCTTAGGCCCGGCAGAATATAATGAAAAACTGTTTTTT.

This clonotype has more than one count but fewer than ten. The chain combines TRBV3-1 with TRBJ1-5; TRBD1 aligns across 10 bases. J lost 7 bases, V lost 3 bases, and 12 bases had no gene match. This CDR3 is 17 amino acids long. CDR1 and CDR2 from the germline V gene are LGHDT and YNNKEL (reference sequence). The CDR3 spells CASSQATGGQENQPQHF. The DNA of the CDR3 is TGTGCCAGCAGCCAGGCGACAGGGGGCCAGGAAAACCAGCCCCAGCATTTT.

This clonotype was counted between two and nine times. The chain combines TRBV5-1 with TRBJ2-3, with no clear D. This CDR3 is built from 15 residues. Trimming stripped 0 bases from V and 1 base from J, with 9 bases between. Germline CDR1 and CDR2: SGHRS and YFSETQ. The CDR3 nucleotides are TGCGCCAGCAGCTTGGGGGGTATGGGCACAGATACGCAGTATTTT. It translates to CASSLGGMGTDTQYF.

In DNA form, the CDR3 reads TGTGCCAGCAGCCCCCCGGGGAGCAATCAGCCCCAGCATTTT. It yields the protein CASSPPGSNQPQHF. The chain uses TRBV3-1 and TRBJ1-5; D unresolved. Germline loops: CDR1 LGHDT, CDR2 YNNKEL (reference sequence). The CDR3 contains 14 residues. Trimming cost V 4 bases and J 1 base, with 8 bases left between them.

At least ten counts were recorded for this clonotype. The chain uses TRBV11-2 and TRBJ2-1; D may be TRBD1 or TRBD2 (5 bases each). The V gene lost 0 bases and the J gene lost 0 bases, with 18 bases spanning the gap. From germline, CDR1 is SGHAT and CDR2 FQNNGV. The CDR3 has 19 amino acids. CDR3 nucleotide sequence: TGTGCCAGCAGCTTAGAGGCTGGGGGAGTAGTGTACTCCTACAATGAGCAGTTCTTC. This gives the protein CASSLEAGGVVYSYNEQFF.

V and J are TRBV4-2 and TRBJ2-1, with 9 bases matching TRBD1. V shed 0 bases, J shed 6 bases, and the junction held 9 bases outside the gene matches. The V gene's germline CDR1 is LGHNA and CDR2 YNFKEQ. CDR3 length: 17 residues. The CDR3 DNA is TGTGCCAGCAGCCAAGATACCGGGACAGGGTTGAGCAATGAGCAGTTCTTC. Encoded protein: CASSQDTGTGLSNEQFF.

This chain links TRBV12-3 or TRBV12-4 with TRBJ2-5, with D uncertain. The CDR3 spans 11 residues. V was shortened by 3 bases and J by 14 bases, with 13 bases between the two germline ends. The CDR3 loop reads CASSFNGPPYF. In DNA, the CDR3 is TGTGCCAGCAGTTTTAATGGCCCCCCTTACTTC.

In this sample, this clonotype turned up a few times. This chain joins TRBV9 and TRBJ2-7; 7 bases match TRBD2. With V trimmed by 2 bases and J by 2 bases, 4 bases remained unmatched. The V gene's germline CDR1 is SGDLS and CDR2 YYNGEE. The CDR3 is 14 amino acids. The CDR3 coding sequence is TGTGCCAGCAGCGTGGGGGGGGATCCCTACGAGCAGTACTTC. It translates to CASSVGGDPYEQYF.

The chain links TRBV2 to TRBJ1-6, with D perhaps matching TRBD1 (5 bases). The ends were cut back, 0 bases at V and 5 bases at J, with 17 bases in the middle. The CDR3 is made up of 18 amino acids. Germline V gene data show CDR1 as SNHLY and CDR2 as FYNNEI. The chain's CDR3 is CASSEAIGVKSHNSPLHF. CDR3 DNA: TGTGCCAGCAGTGAAGCAATAGGGGTAAAATCGCATAATTCACCCCTCCACTTT. Full variable domain (missing parts from reference TRBV2 and TRBJ1-6): EPEVTQTPSHQVTQMGQEVILRCVPISNHLYFYWYRQILGQKVEFLVSFYNNEISEKSEIFDDQFSVERPDGSNFTLKIRSTKLEDSAMYFCASSEAIGVKSHNSPLHFGNGTRLTVT.

The CDR3 protein is CASSAGTVNSPLHF. In DNA form, the CDR3 reads TGTGCCAGCAGCGCCGGGACAGTCAATTCACCCCTCCACTTT. The genes are TRBV25-1 and TRBJ1-6; 7 bases are shared with TRBD1. CDR3 length: 14 amino acids. With V trimmed by 6 bases and J by 7 bases, 6 bases remained unmatched. Germline-derived CDR1 and CDR2 are MGHDK and SYGVNS.

The chain has TRBV5-6 and TRBJ1-4; TRBD1 is a possible D gene (6 bases). There are 15 residues in the CDR3. Germline V gene data show CDR1 as SGHDT and CDR2 as YYEEEE. The V end lost 3 bases, the J end lost 7 bases, and 16 bases lay between the germline ends. The CDR3, as DNA: TGTGCCAGCAGCTCCGGGGGCGGGCGAGGTGAAAAACTGTTTTTT. Translation: CASSSGGGRGEKLFF.

The table lists this clonotype with a few counts. J is TRBJ1-1 and V is TRBV11-2, with TRBD1 matching 7 bases. With 5 bases clipped from V and 7 bases from J, the junction kept 10 bases outside the gene matches. Germline CDR1 and CDR2: SGHAT and FQNNGV. CDR3 length: 14 amino acids. CDR3 loop: CASSRGDSPIEAFF. CDR3 DNA: TGTGCCAGCAGCCGAGGGGACAGCCCTATTGAAGCTTTCTTT.

J is TRBJ2-7 and V is TRBV12-3 or TRBV12-4; D unclear. The CDR3 has 14 residues. V was cut by 4 bases and J by 2 bases, with 12 bases left in between. The CDR3 sequence is CASSWWKEAYEQYF. Written as DNA, the CDR3 is TGTGCCAGCAGTTGGTGGAAGGAAGCCTACGAGCAGTACTTC.